Listed below are T cell receptor beta chains from one sample, sequenced in a study of blood T cell repertoires in COVID-19. Measured with immunoSEQ multiplex PCR; TCRdb has only the in-frame clones, and not every one. This table has about 240,000 clones, around 83% appearing once. Material for sequencing was peripheral blood. All receptors come from a woman aged 60-75 years with active or convalescent COVID-19. The CDR3 runs from the conserved cysteine through the conserved F or W. The D gene is left open where the match is weak. Size values are once, few and many counts, or a class for expanded clones, and some rows have none.

V,size,J,D,DNA,CDR3
TRBV30,.,TRBJ1-3,.,TGTGCCTGGAGTGAAACAGGTTCCACTGGAAACACCATATATTTT,CAWSETGSTGNTIYF
TRBV4-1,.,TRBJ1-2,.,TGCGCCAGCAGCCATGAACAGGGTAACTATGGCTACACCTTC,CASSHEQGNYGYTF
TRBV4-1,.,TRBJ2-5,.,TGCGCCAGCAGTCCTCTTAATTACAGGCTCCAAGAGACCCAGTACTTC,CASSPLNYRLQETQYF
TRBV12-3/TRBV12-4,few,TRBJ1-3,.,TGTGCCAGCAGTTTGTGGGACAGAAACACCATATATTTT,CASSLWDRNTIYF
TRBV7-2,.,TRBJ2-5,TRBD2,TGTGCCAGCAGCCCCGTGAGCGGGGGGTACCAAGAGACCCAGTACTTC,CASSPVSGGYQETQYF
TRBV5-1,.,TRBJ2-5,.,TGCGCCAGCAGCTTGGCCCCCTTAGAGACCCAGTACTTC,CASSLAPLETQYF
TRBV6-5,many,TRBJ1-5,.,TGTGCCAGCAGTTATATTTCAGGGTGGGGAAATCAGCCCCAGCATTTT,CASSYISGWGNQPQHF
TRBV3-1/TRBV3-2,once,TRBJ1-5,TRBD1,TGTGCCAGCAGCCAAGGATCAGGACAGGGGGCTCCCAATCAGCCCCAGCATTTT,CASSQGSGQGAPNQPQHF
TRBV18,.,TRBJ1-3,.,TGTGCCAGCTCAACAGGGCAAGGAAACACCATATATTTT,CASSTGQGNTIYF
TRBV4-2,.,TRBJ2-5,TRBD2,TGTGCCAGCAGCCAAAGTACTAGCGGGGGCCAAGAGACCCAGTACTTC,CASSQSTSGGQETQYF
TRBV4-1,.,TRBJ2-1,TRBD1,TGCGCCAGCAGCCATTGGGGGACAGGGAAGTTCTTC,CASSHWGTGKFF
TRBV7-9,.,TRBJ2-6,TRBD1,TGTGCCAGCAGCTTAGCGGGGTCGACAGGGGTAGGTGGGGCCAACGTCCTGACTTTC,CASSLAGSTGVGGANVLTF
TRBV30,.,TRBJ2-7,.,TGTGCCTGGAGTGTACGTGTGGGGCGATACGAGCAGTACTTC,CAWSVRVGRYEQYF
TRBV6-1,.,TRBJ1-2,TRBD1,TGTGCCAGCAGTGAACCGGGACAGATGAAAAACTATGGCTACACCTTC,CASSEPGQMKNYGYTF
TRBV5-4,.,TRBJ1-2,TRBD1,TGTGCCAGCAGCGCCAGACAGGGGGCCAACTATGGCTACACCTTC,CASSARQGANYGYTF
TRBV2,.,TRBJ1-4,TRBD1,TGTGCCAGCAGTTTCCGACAGGGGGCTGAAAAACTGTTTTTT,CASSFRQGAEKLFF
TRBV10-3,few,TRBJ2-5,.,TGTGCCATCAGCATCACAGGGAGTCAAGAGACCCAGTACTTC,CAISITGSQETQYF
TRBV18,.,TRBJ1-3,.,TGTGCCAGCTCACCAGGTGGCAGTGGAAACACCATATATTTT,CASSPGGSGNTIYF
TRBV3-1/TRBV3-2,.,TRBJ1-1,TRBD1,TGTGCCAGCAGCCAAGGGACAGGGTTTCGCGGAACTGAAGCTTTCTTT,CASSQGTGFRGTEAFF
TRBV6-5,few,TRBJ2-5,.,TGTGCCAGCGGAACAAATCGGCAGGGTGGATGGACCCAGTACTTC,CASGTNRQGGWTQYF
TRBV9,.,TRBJ2-3,.,TGTGCCAGCAGCGTGATCGGTAGCCTCACAGATACGCAGTATTTT,CASSVIGSLTDTQYF
TRBV19,.,TRBJ2-1,TRBD1,TGTGCCAGTAGTGTCCGACAGGGAAAGCAGTTCTTC,CASSVRQGKQFF
TRBV29-1,.,TRBJ1-1,.,TGCAGCGTTGTCGGGGTAACGGGTATGAACACTGAAGCTTTCTTT,CSVVGVTGMNTEAFF
TRBV10-2,once,TRBJ2-3,.,TGCGCCAGCAGCGGCCAGGCAGGGGAGATAGATACGCAGTATTTT,CASSGQAGEIDTQYF
TRBV24-1,once,TRBJ2-5,TRBD1,TGTGCCACCAGTGATTTAGGGGCCAGGGGGCTGGAGACCCAGTACTTC,CATSDLGARGLETQYF
TRBV7-2,.,TRBJ1-1,.,TGTGCCAGCAGCTTAGCCCCAGGCCAGAACACTGAAGCTTTCTTT,CASSLAPGQNTEAFF
TRBV27,few,TRBJ1-2,TRBD1,TGTGCCAGCAGTTATTCCACCGGGGACGCGACAGGGGGCTTTTATGGCTACACCTTC,CASSYSTGDATGGFYGYTF
TRBV18,.,TRBJ1-2,.,TGTGCCAGCTCACCCGGAGGGAGCTATGGCTACACCTTC,CASSPGGSYGYTF
TRBV10-3,.,TRBJ1-6,TRBD1,TGTGCCATCAGTGAGGGGACAGGGGGGAAGACCTATAATTCACCCCTCCACTTT,CAISEGTGGKTYNSPLHF
TRBV7-2,.,TRBJ2-3,.,TGTGCCAGCAGCTTAGATATGAGTTCTACGCAGTATTTT,CASSLDMSSTQYF
TRBV9,many,TRBJ1-1,TRBD1,TGTGCCAGCAGCGTATGGGACAGGCCTGAAGCTTTCTTT,CASSVWDRPEAFF
TRBV6-5,once,TRBJ1-4,.,TGTGCCAGCAGCGGAGGGCTCTTTAATGAAAAACTGTTTTTT,CASSGGLFNEKLFF
TRBV4-1,.,TRBJ1-5,.,TGCGCCAGCAGCCAAGAGGGCCCCGGCAGGGGAAGCAATCAGCCCCAGCATTTT,CASSQEGPGRGSNQPQHF
TRBV7-8,.,TRBJ2-1,TRBD2,TGTGCCAGCAGCTTACGGGGGGGCCCCTCCTACAATGAGCAGTTCTTC,CASSLRGGPSYNEQFF
TRBV18,once,TRBJ2-7,TRBD2,TGTGCCAGCTCACCTAAGGCGGGGGGGCCCTACGAGCAGTACTTC,CASSPKAGGPYEQYF